This TCR beta chain is drawn from a study of cytomegalovirus exposure and HLA in healthy donors. Researchers ran the PCR with 60 Vbeta and 13 Jbeta primers. The protocol was immunoSEQ multiplex PCR, while the TCRdb copy is restricted to in-frame clones and leaves out a portion. The sample contains about 110,000 clones, around 80% of which appear only once. Germline V lookup: CDR1 SGHTA, CDR2 FQGTGA. V trimming: 1 base; J trimming: 7 bases; junction bases outside the gene matches: 4. The CDR3 has 14 amino acids. The rearrangement links TRBV7-3 to TRBJ2-1, with 7 bases aligning to TRBD2. The specimen sequenced was PBMCs. The receptor comes from a woman younger than 30 in good health and CMV-seropositive. The CDR3 loop is CASSLMGEGNEQFF. The CDR3, as DNA: TGTGCCAGCAGCTTAATGGGGGAGGGAAATGAGCAGTTCTTC.